The clone carrying this TCR beta chain was detected only a few times. What it binds is unknown. MiXCR was run by TCRdb on the 5' RACE reads, yielding one entry per CDR3 protein. The sample holds roughly 340,000 distinct CDR3 sequences; 28% are singletons and the top ten take 6.1%. This sample was included in a study of identical twins' blood T cells. Study-level findings and limits: V gene usage reportedly matched far better within twin pairs than unrelated donors.

With 4 bases removed from V and 5 bases from J, the gap between germline ends came to 23 bases. Germline V CDR1 and CDR2: ENHRY, SYGVKD. This CDR3 contains 17 residues. This rearrangement joins TRBV10-3 to TRBJ2-5; D uncertain. The sequence derives from a woman aged 18 to 55 in good health. The specimen sequenced was PBMCs. CDR3 sequence: CAISGGGQSTIEETQYF. The CDR3 DNA reads TGTGCCATCAGTGGAGGTGGGCAGTCAACAATTGAGGAGACCCAGTACTTC.